A selection of T cell receptor beta chains follows, all from one sample in a study of blood T cell repertoires in COVID-19. Generated by immunoSEQ multiplex PCR, the TCRdb table keeps only in-frame clones and is missing some. The top ten clones hold 4.5% to 5.5% of a sample with about 210,000 clones, roughly 90% of them seen once. The sequenced sample was peripheral blood. The receptors were sampled from a woman aged 40 to 49 with acute or convalescent COVID-19. Both conserved end residues are part of each CDR3. A D gene is named only where the DNA matches it firmly. Clone size is given for some rows only: seen once, a few or many times, or a class if the clone is expanded.

CDR3 DNA: TGTGCCAGCAGCCCCGACAGGGATACGCAGTATTTT
CDR3 protein: CASSPDRDTQYF
clone size: .
V gene: TRBV2
J gene: TRBJ2-3
D gene: .

CDR3 DNA: TGTGCCAGCAGTTTAGGGGGGGCCGGGGAGCTGTTTTTT
CDR3 protein: CASSLGGAGELFF
clone size: .
V gene: TRBV12-3/TRBV12-4
J gene: TRBJ2-2
D gene: .

CDR3 DNA: TGCAGTGCTAGTACGGGGTTCACCGGGGAGCTGTTTTTT
CDR3 protein: CSASTGFTGELFF
clone size: .
V gene: TRBV20-1
J gene: TRBJ2-2
D gene: .

CDR3 DNA: TGTGCCAGCACCCCGACCCTAGCGGGGGGCCCGGAGACCCAGTACTTC
CDR3 protein: CASTPTLAGGPETQYF
clone size: .
V gene: TRBV2
J gene: TRBJ2-5
D gene: TRBD2

CDR3 DNA: TGTGCCATCACCCAGGGCCCGTTGGGATCTGGATCACCCCTCCACTTT
CDR3 protein: CAITQGPLGSGSPLHF
clone size: .
V gene: TRBV10-3
J gene: TRBJ1-6
D gene: .

CDR3 DNA: TGCAGTGCTAGTGATTCTTTGGATAGGGGCGATCAGCCCCAGCATTTT
CDR3 protein: CSASDSLDRGDQPQHF
clone size: .
V gene: TRBV20-1
J gene: TRBJ1-5
D gene: .

CDR3 DNA: TGCGCCAGCAGCTTGCGTCCCGGCAGGGGATCAGGCTACACCTTC
CDR3 protein: CASSLRPGRGSGYTF
clone size: .
V gene: TRBV5-1
J gene: TRBJ1-2
D gene: .

CDR3 DNA: TGTGCCAGCAGCTTAAACAGGAACACTGAAGCTTTCTTT
CDR3 protein: CASSLNRNTEAFF
clone size: .
V gene: TRBV11-3
J gene: TRBJ1-1
D gene: .

CDR3 DNA: TGTGCCAGCAGGAGGCAGTCAAATGAAAAACTGTTTTTT
CDR3 protein: CASRRQSNEKLFF
clone size: .
V gene: TRBV11-2
J gene: TRBJ1-4
D gene: .

CDR3 DNA: TGTGCCAGCAGTTACTCGGGACAGGGGCACAATGAGCAGTTCTTC
CDR3 protein: CASSYSGQGHNEQFF
clone size: .
V gene: TRBV6-6
J gene: TRBJ2-1
D gene: TRBD1

CDR3 DNA: TGTGCCACCATTTCAGGGGGCAGTGGCTACACCTTC
CDR3 protein: CATISGGSGYTF
clone size: .
V gene: TRBV15
J gene: TRBJ1-2
D gene: TRBD1

CDR3 DNA: TGTGCCAGCAGTGAAGTTATAGGGGACTATGGCTACACCTTC
CDR3 protein: CASSEVIGDYGYTF
clone size: .
V gene: TRBV6-1
J gene: TRBJ1-2
D gene: .

CDR3 DNA: TGTGCCAGCAGTCGAGGGGACAGGGGCTCTGGAAACACCATATATTTT
CDR3 protein: CASSRGDRGSGNTIYF
clone size: .
V gene: TRBV9
J gene: TRBJ1-3
D gene: TRBD1

CDR3 DNA: TGCGCCAGCAGCCAAGGGCAGGGCTCTGGAAACACCATATATTTT
CDR3 protein: CASSQGQGSGNTIYF
clone size: .
V gene: TRBV4-1
J gene: TRBJ1-3
D gene: .

CDR3 DNA: TGTGCCACCAGTGATCGACCATGGACAGGGAGGACTTCACCCCTCCACTTT
CDR3 protein: CATSDRPWTGRTSPLHF
clone size: .
V gene: TRBV24-1
J gene: TRBJ1-6
D gene: TRBD1

CDR3 DNA: TGTGCCAGCAGGCCAGCGGGACGTCTGCAAGCTGAAGCTTTCTTT
CDR3 protein: CASRPAGRLQAEAFF
clone size: .
V gene: TRBV6-5
J gene: TRBJ1-1
D gene: .

CDR3 DNA: TGTGCCAGCAGTGAACAGGGCTCGAGGTATACGCAGTATTTT
CDR3 protein: CASSEQGSRYTQYF
clone size: .
V gene: TRBV6-1
J gene: TRBJ2-3
D gene: .

CDR3 DNA: TGTGCCAGCAGTTTCGCGGGGGGAGGCAGGGACGGTACGCAGTATTTT
CDR3 protein: CASSFAGGGRDGTQYF
clone size: .
V gene: TRBV27
J gene: TRBJ2-3
D gene: TRBD2

CDR3 DNA: TGTGCCAGCAGTCAACAGGGGCGGAGCACTGAAGCTTTCTTT
CDR3 protein: CASSQQGRSTEAFF
clone size: .
V gene: TRBV11-2
J gene: TRBJ1-1
D gene: TRBD1

CDR3 DNA: TGTGCCAGCACCACCGACAAGTACTATGGCTACACCTTC
CDR3 protein: CASTTDKYYGYTF
clone size: .
V gene: TRBV6-4
J gene: TRBJ1-2
D gene: .

CDR3 DNA: TGTGCCAGCAGCGTAACCGGACAGGGTAATCAGCCCCAGCATTTT
CDR3 protein: CASSVTGQGNQPQHF
clone size: .
V gene: TRBV9
J gene: TRBJ1-5
D gene: TRBD1

CDR3 DNA: TGTGCCAGCAGCTTAGGGAGTCGGCAGATTTATGGCTACACCTTC
CDR3 protein: CASSLGSRQIYGYTF
clone size: .
V gene: TRBV11-2
J gene: TRBJ1-2
D gene: .

CDR3 DNA: TGTGCCAGCAGAGGGACAGGGGCCAACACTGAAGCTTTCTTT
CDR3 protein: CASRGTGANTEAFF
clone size: .
V gene: TRBV2
J gene: TRBJ1-1
D gene: TRBD1

CDR3 DNA: TGTGCCAGCAGTGGGACAACTCCTGGCTACACCTTC
CDR3 protein: CASSGTTPGYTF
clone size: .
V gene: TRBV6-4
J gene: TRBJ1-2
D gene: .

CDR3 DNA: TGTGCCTGGAGTGGAGACTACAATGAGCAGTTCTTC
CDR3 protein: CAWSGDYNEQFF
clone size: .
V gene: TRBV30
J gene: TRBJ2-1
D gene: .

CDR3 DNA: TGTGCCAGCAGCTTATTCTATGCCGGCAATGAGCAGTTCTTC
CDR3 protein: CASSLFYAGNEQFF
clone size: .
V gene: TRBV7-3
J gene: TRBJ2-1
D gene: .

CDR3 DNA: TGTGCCAGCAGGCGCAGGGAGAACACTGAAGCTTTCTTT
CDR3 protein: CASRRRENTEAFF
clone size: .
V gene: TRBV12-3/TRBV12-4
J gene: TRBJ1-1
D gene: .

CDR3 DNA: TGTGCCAGCTCACCACCGGCAGGATATTATGGCTACACCTTC
CDR3 protein: CASSPPAGYYGYTF
clone size: .
V gene: TRBV18
J gene: TRBJ1-2
D gene: .

CDR3 DNA: TGTGCCACCAGTCAGGGGGGCCCCTCCAATGAGCAGTTCTTC
CDR3 protein: CATSQGGPSNEQFF
clone size: .
V gene: TRBV24-1
J gene: TRBJ2-1
D gene: .

CDR3 DNA: TGTGCCAGCAGCGAAGGAGGGGATTCATATAATTCACCCCTCCACTTT
CDR3 protein: CASSEGGDSYNSPLHF
clone size: .
V gene: TRBV13
J gene: TRBJ1-6
D gene: .

CDR3 DNA: TGTGCCAGCAGCATACAGGGGGCAGAGACCCAGTACTTC
CDR3 protein: CASSIQGAETQYF
clone size: .
V gene: TRBV14
J gene: TRBJ2-5
D gene: TRBD1

CDR3 DNA: TGTGCCAGCAGCTTAAACAGGGGGCATGGCTACACCTTC
CDR3 protein: CASSLNRGHGYTF
clone size: once
V gene: TRBV7-9
J gene: TRBJ1-2
D gene: TRBD1

CDR3 DNA: TGTGCCAGCAGTCCCCGGACAGGGTCCCTGAAATACTATGGCTACACCTTC
CDR3 protein: CASSPRTGSLKYYGYTF
clone size: .
V gene: TRBV6-6
J gene: TRBJ1-2
D gene: TRBD1

CDR3 DNA: TGTGCCAGCAGCTCTAGGACAGGACGTTTCACAGATACGCAGTATTTT
CDR3 protein: CASSSRTGRFTDTQYF
clone size: .
V gene: TRBV7-2
J gene: TRBJ2-3
D gene: TRBD1

CDR3 DNA: TGTGCCAGCAGTGACGTCGGGGGGGATTCACCCCTCCACTTT
CDR3 protein: CASSDVGGDSPLHF
clone size: .
V gene: TRBV6-1
J gene: TRBJ1-6
D gene: .

CDR3 DNA: TGTGCCAGCAGCCAAGATTCGGGGTTCAATGAGCAGTTCTTC
CDR3 protein: CASSQDSGFNEQFF
clone size: .
V gene: TRBV4-2
J gene: TRBJ2-1
D gene: .

CDR3 DNA: TGTGCCACCAGTGATTTTGGTCGGAGTAGCACAGATACGCAGTATTTT
CDR3 protein: CATSDFGRSSTDTQYF
clone size: .
V gene: TRBV24-1
J gene: TRBJ2-3
D gene: .

CDR3 DNA: TGTGCCAGTAGCTCTAGATTCCTCCACTTC
CDR3 protein: CASSSRFLHF
clone size: .
V gene: TRBV19
J gene: TRBJ2-5
D gene: .

CDR3 DNA: TGTGCCATCGGACTAGCGGGGCAAGAGACCCAGTACTTC
CDR3 protein: CAIGLAGQETQYF
clone size: .
V gene: TRBV2
J gene: TRBJ2-5
D gene: TRBD2